One sample yielded the 30 T cell receptor beta chains listed below, sequenced in a study of shared T cell receptors in the human thymus. The repertoire was sequenced with immunoSEQ multiplex PCR; TCRdb's copy has only in-frame clones and lacks some. The profile shows about 660,000 clones, around 87% of them singletons. This sample also belongs to another study, concerning human thymus T cells.

Source material: thymocytes. The receptors were sampled from a boy in the first two years of life with a congenital heart defect.

As regards this clone: This same CDR3 is encoded by further DNA sequences in the sample. DNA for the CDR3: TGCGCCAGCAGCCAAGTCGGAGTGTCGGGGTCCCCCCTCCACTTT. This codes for CASSQVGVSGSPLHF. J is TRBJ1-6 and V is TRBV4-3; no clear D. From germline, CDR1 is LGHNA and CDR2 YSLEER. The CDR3 length is 15 residues. V gave up 1 base and J gave up 13 bases, with 17 bases separating them.

The genes are TRBV9 and TRBJ1-5; a weak D match, TRBD1 (6 bases). The germline gives CDR1 SGDLS, CDR2 YYNGEE. Trimming removed 4 bases at V and 4 bases at J, with 12 bases between. The CDR3 runs 14 residues. DNA of the CDR3: TGTGCCAGCAGCCCAGGCGACAGGAATCAGCCCCAGCATTTT. It translates to CASSPGDRNQPQHF.

The chain employs TRBV27 and TRBJ2-3; D is possibly TRBD1 (7 bases). In germline, CDR1 is MNHEY, CDR2 SMNVEV (reference sequence). The ends were cut back, 0 bases at V and 6 bases at J, with 16 bases in the middle. The CDR3 spans 16 residues. The CDR3 nucleotides are TGTGCCAGCAGTTTATCGACCAGGGGGGACGAGGATACGCAGTATTTT. Translating it yields CASSLSTRGDEDTQYF.

The gene calls are TRBV4-1 and TRBJ1-1; TRBD1 might be the D (5 bases). Germline V gene sequence: CDR1 MGHRA, CDR2 YSYEKL. V gave up 0 bases and J gave up 0 bases, with 14 bases separating them. This CDR3 has 17 amino acids. The CDR3 loop is CASSQDLGPRLNTEAFF. The CDR3 DNA reads as TGCGCCAGCAGCCAAGATTTGGGGCCCCGTTTGAACACTGAAGCTTTCTTT.

This rearrangement joins TRBV5-1 to TRBJ1-2; 9 nucleotides align to TRBD1. The CDR3 runs 14 residues. V trimming: 4 bases; J trimming: 6 bases; junction bases outside the gene matches: 7. Germline CDR1 and CDR2: SGHRS and YFSETQ. The CDR3 DNA reads as TGCGCCAGCAGCATGGGACAGGGCCTTGATGGCTACACCTTC. It encodes CASSMGQGLDGYTF.

This clone has just a few counts. The V and J genes are TRBV5-6 and TRBJ2-1; a weak D match, TRBD2 (5 bases). This CDR3 region has 15 residues. V was cut by 2 bases and J by 8 bases, with 17 bases left in between. Germline assignment: CDR1 SGHDT and CDR2 YYEEEE. CDR3 sequence: CASSFQLVGFHEQFF. CDR3 DNA: TGTGCCAGCAGCTTTCAACTAGTCGGCTTTCATGAGCAGTTCTTC.

This clone came up once. The chain combines TRBV25-1 with TRBJ2-5; D uncertain. CDR1 is MGHDK and CDR2 is SYGVNS in the germline V gene. Trimming removed 3 bases at V and 3 bases at J, with 11 bases between. The CDR3 is made up of 14 amino acids. For the CDR3, the DNA is TGTGCCAGCAGTGAGGTTTGGCTCGAAGAGACCCAGTACTTC. Residues: CASSEVWLEETQYF.

The CDR3 DNA follows: TGTGCCAGCAGCTTGATCGGTGGGGAGCGGGGGGCCTACAATGAGCAGTTCTTC. It yields the protein CASSLIGGERGAYNEQFF. The chain uses TRBV5-6 and TRBJ2-1, with 9 bases matching TRBD2. J gave up 2 bases and V 1 base, and 10 bases lay outside the gene matches. The CDR3 sequence is 18 residues long. Germline V gene lookup returns CDR1 SGHDT and CDR2 YYEEEE.

The chain links TRBV2 to TRBJ1-2; possibly TRBD1 for D (6 bases). CDR1 is SNHLY, CDR2 FYNNEI, per germline. This CDR3 has 12 amino acids. CDR3 loop: CAALDGGNGYTF. In DNA form, the CDR3 reads TGTGCGGCGCTGGATGGGGGCAATGGCTACACCTTC.

The gene calls are TRBV29-1 and TRBJ2-2; D remains unclear. The CDR3 has 14 amino acids. The V end was cut by 5 bases, the J end by 1 base, with 11 bases between. Germline V lookup: CDR1 SQVTM, CDR2 ANQGSEA. The CDR3, as DNA: TGCAGCGTTTGTGTCCGAGGGAACACCGGGGAGCTGTTTTTT. Amino acids: CSVCVRGNTGELFF.

Concerning this clone: This specimen includes other DNA sequences encoding the same CDR3. This chain links TRBV28 with TRBJ2-7, with no clear D. This CDR3 contains 12 residues. V shed 1 base and J shed 4 bases, with 5 bases lying between them. Germline V gene data show CDR1 as MDHEN and CDR2 as SYDVKM. CDR3 loop: CASSLSIYEQYF. CDR3 bases: TGTGCCAGCAGTTTATCCATTTACGAGCAGTACTTC.

The chain links TRBV11-1 to TRBJ2-5, with D tentatively TRBD2 (5 bases). CDR1 SGHAT and CDR2 FQDESV come from the germline V gene (reference sequence). This CDR3 is 16 amino acids long. V was clipped by 5 bases and J by 4 bases, with 20 bases between them. The CDR3 nucleotides read TGTGCCAGCAGCCGGACTGTGGCCCTAACTGGAGAGACCCAGTACTTC. This gives the protein CASSRTVALTGETQYF. Variable domain in full (rest from reference TRBV11-1 and TRBJ2-5): EAEVAQSPRYKITEKSQAVAFWCDPISGHATLYWYRQILGQGPELLVQFQDESVVDDSQLPKDRFSAERLKGVDSTLKIQPAELGDSAMYLCASSRTVALTGETQYFGPGTRLLVL.

The V call is TRBV28, the J call TRBJ2-2, with a tentative D call TRBD1 (7 bases). The germline V and J ends were trimmed by 1 base and 4 bases, with 19 bases remaining between them. The CDR3 extends over 18 amino acids. Germline CDR1 and CDR2: MDHEN and SYDVKM. In nucleotides, the CDR3 is TGTGCCAGCAGTTTATCGGAGGGGGCCCCGATTTTCACCGGGGAGCTGTTTTTT. Its translation is CASSLSEGAPIFTGELFF.

The gene calls are TRBV5-5 and TRBJ1-1; no clear D gene. Between the trimmed V and J ends, which lost 1 base and 5 bases, there was a span of 18 bases. Per germline, CDR1 SGHKS and CDR2 YYEKEE (reference sequence). The CDR3 is 16 amino acids. CDR3 sequence: CASSLQSKEKCTEAFF. Here the CDR3 DNA reads TGTGCCAGCAGCTTGCAATCCAAGGAGAAGTGTACTGAAGCTTTCTTT.

This chain links TRBV7-9 with TRBJ1-1, with TRBD1 matching over 7 bases. The CDR3 length is 16 residues. J was trimmed by 1 base and V by 5 bases; bases with no gene match: 10. The germline gives CDR1 SEHNR, CDR2 FQNEAQ (reference sequence). The CDR3 reads CASSNQTGHPNTEAFF. CDR3 DNA sequence: TGTGCCAGCAGCAACCAGACAGGGCATCCGAACACTGAAGCTTTCTTT.

CDR3 in DNA: TGTGCCAGCACTCTAGGACAGAGCCAAAGCACAGATACGCAGTATTTT. As protein: CASTLGQSQSTDTQYF. V is TRBV21-1 and J is TRBJ2-3; the table's D call of TRBD1 was not tested on the DNA. TRBV21-1 is marked as a pseudogene. The CDR3 spans 16 residues.

V gene TRBV5-1 combines with J gene TRBJ2-5; 10 bases match TRBD2. The CDR3 totals 16 residues. Germline trimming cut 0 bases from V and 1 base from J; bases unmatched to any gene: 3. CDR1 is SGHRS, CDR2 YFSETQ, per germline. CDR3 protein: CASSLAVAGGQETQYF. The CDR3 DNA reads TGCGCCAGCAGCTTGGCGGTAGCGGGAGGCCAAGAGACCCAGTACTTC. The full variable domain, with the rest looked up from reference TRBV5-1 and TRBJ2-5, is KAGVTQTPRYLIKTRGQQVTLSCSPISGHRSVSWYQQTPGQGLQFLFEYFSETQRNKGNFPGRFSGRQFSNSRSEMNVSTLELGDSALYLCASSLAVAGGQETQYFGPGTRLLVL.

DNA for the CDR3: TGTGCCAGCACCTCACGGGGAAGGAATTCACCCCTCCACTTT. Protein product: CASTSRGRNSPLHF. The rearrangement links TRBV6-6 to TRBJ1-6, with D uncertain. Germline V CDR1 and CDR2: MNHNY, SVGAGI (reference sequence). The CDR3 has 14 amino acids. Trimming shortened V by 7 bases and J by 7 bases, and 14 bases separated the two germline ends.

The chain links TRBV5-1 to TRBJ2-4, with TRBD2 matching 10 bases. Per germline, CDR1 SGHRS and CDR2 YFSETQ. V was pared by 4 bases and J by 2 bases, with 12 bases of the junction left unmatched. CDR3 length: 18 amino acids. The CDR3 protein is CASSTQRSSGSSKNIQYF. As DNA, the CDR3 is TGCGCCAGCAGCACCCAGCGATCTAGCGGGAGTTCCAAAAACATTCAGTACTTC.

V and J are TRBV6-6 and TRBJ2-7, with 7 bases identical to TRBD1. The ends lost 3 bases at V and 2 bases at J; junction bases unmatched: 7. This CDR3 is 15 amino acids long. CDR1 and CDR2 (germline): MNHNY, SVGAGI (reference sequence). The DNA for the CDR3 is TGTGCCAGCAGTTATTCGACAGGGCTCCCCTACGAGCAGTACTTC. It translates to CASSYSTGLPYEQYF.

In this sample, this clone turned up once. This sequence joins TRBV14 and TRBJ2-1, with unresolved D. Deletions cut 3 bases from V and 5 bases from J, with 14 bases between. CDR3 size: 15 residues. Germline CDR1 is SGHDN and CDR2 is FVKESK. Here the CDR3 DNA reads TGTGCCAGCAGCCATACCAGTTATCCAGACAATGAGCAGTTCTTC. Its protein product is CASSHTSYPDNEQFF.

The V call is TRBV7-4, the J call TRBJ1-4; D remains ambiguous. The ends were cut back, 7 bases at V and 1 base at J, with 13 bases in the middle. The CDR3 sequence is 15 residues long. Looked up from germline, CDR1 is SGHVT and CDR2 is SQSDAQ. The CDR3 DNA follows: TGTGCCAGCATCAATACAGAGCAAACTAATGAAAAACTGTTTTTT. Protein: CASINTEQTNEKLFF.

This clone was observed a single time. The chain uses TRBV4-1 and TRBJ2-2; no reliable D call. Deletions cut 0 bases from V and 2 bases from J, with 13 bases between. Germline V gene data show CDR1 as MGHRA and CDR2 as YSYEKL. The CDR3 runs to 17 residues. This CDR3 is CASSQDEERSNTGELFF. CDR3 nucleotide sequence: TGCGCCAGCAGCCAAGACGAGGAGAGATCCAACACCGGGGAGCTGTTTTTT.

The genes are TRBV16 and TRBJ1-5; TRBD1 agrees at 9 bases. In germline, CDR1 is KGHSY, CDR2 FQNENV. The ends lost 6 bases at V and 8 bases at J; junction bases unmatched: 17. The CDR3 extends over 17 amino acids. The chain's CDR3 is CASSRNGGQGGFKPQHF. The CDR3 nucleotides read TGTGCCAGCAGTCGCAACGGGGGACAGGGTGGTTTCAAGCCCCAGCATTTT.

This chain uses TRBV28 with TRBJ1-5, with D possibly TRBD1 on 6 matching bases. The germline V gene has CDR1 MDHEN and CDR2 SYDVKM. Trimming removed 6 bases at V and 0 bases at J, with 15 bases between. The CDR3 length is 16 residues. CDR3 loop: CASRRGTSISNQPQHF. CDR3 coding DNA: TGTGCCAGCAGGAGGGGGACATCTATTAGCAATCAGCCCCAGCATTTT.

The chain joins TRBV6-5 to TRBJ1-2; TRBD1 agrees at 9 bases. Unmatched junction bases numbered 6, after V lost 7 bases and J lost 3 bases. The germline CDR1 and CDR2 sequences are MNHEY and SVGAGI. The CDR3 covers 14 residues. The CDR3 sequence is CASTTDRGDYGYTF. The DNA for the CDR3 is TGTGCCAGCACTACGGACAGGGGAGACTATGGCTACACCTTC.

CDR3 region: CASSDFIPYEQYF. The CDR3 region has the DNA TGTGCCAGCAGCGACTTCATACCCTACGAGCAGTACTTC. The V and J genes are TRBV6-1 and TRBJ2-7, with unresolved D. Trimming took 6 bases from V and 2 from J, leaving 11 bases between them. This CDR3 contains 13 residues. CDR1 is MNHNS and CDR2 is SASEGT in the germline V gene.

This clone was picked up one time. The chain employs TRBV19 and TRBJ1-5; D might be TRBD1 (6 bases). Trimming stripped 3 bases from V and 2 bases from J, with 14 bases between. In germline, CDR1 is LNHDA, CDR2 SQIVND (reference sequence). The CDR3 spans 16 residues. The CDR3 spells CASSIVYRAGNQPQHF. CDR3 DNA: TGTGCCAGTAGTATTGTATACAGGGCCGGCAATCAGCCCCAGCATTTT.

In its sample, this clone was seen once. This chain uses TRBV28 with TRBJ1-1; 7 bases are a match to TRBD1. Trimming cost V 5 bases and J 6 bases; bases outside gene matches: 15. The V gene's germline CDR1 is MDHEN and CDR2 SYDVKM. The CDR3 extends over 16 amino acids. This chain's CDR3 is CASSLPPGTETSEAFF. The CDR3 bases are TGTGCCAGCAGTCTACCGCCTGGGACAGAAACCTCTGAAGCTTTCTTT. Using reference TRBV28 and TRBJ1-1 for the parts outside the CDR3, the full variable domain is DVKVTQSSRYLVKRTGEKVFLECVQDMDHENMFWYRQDPGLGLRLIYFSYDVKMKEKGDIPEGYSVSREKKERFSLILESASTNQTSMYLCASSLPPGTETSEAFFGQGTRLTVV.

The J gene is TRBJ2-7, the V gene TRBV7-2, with a weak D call TRBD1 (6 bases). CDR3 size: 15 residues. Germline CDR1 SGHTA, CDR2 FQGNSA. V dropped 1 base and J dropped 5 bases, with 15 bases sitting between them. Here the CDR3 reads CASSLVAGAGDEQYF. CDR3 bases: TGTGCCAGCAGCTTAGTAGCAGGGGCTGGGGACGAGCAGTACTTC.